This T cell receptor beta chain is drawn from a study of glioma-infiltrating T cells. Study-level findings and limits: Patients with low tissue-blood divergence carried a signature set of shared blood CDR3 motifs.

Germline-derived CDR1 and CDR2 are DFQATT and SNEGSKA (reference sequence). The CDR3 is 14 residues long. The junction had 9 bases not matched to a gene; V was cut back by 4 bases and J by 5 bases. Concerning this clonotype itself: Its antigen is not known. This clone may be a read error of a much larger clone one base away.

The iRepertoire nested amplicon-rescue multiplex PCR amplified TCR alpha and beta CDR3s from RNA. TCRdb re-called the multiplex PCR reads through MiXCR, storing one row per CDR3 protein. The repertoire consists of a few hundred thousand distinct CDR3 sequences, with more than 35% occurring once and the leading ten covering around 11%. The TCR originated in a human donor with low-grade glioma or glioblastoma, undergoing nonglioma brain surgery, or in good health (not recorded which). The specimen was glioma tissue, nonneoplastic brain tissue, or PBMCs (not recorded which). The genes are TRBV20-1 and TRBJ2-5; 8 bases fit TRBD1. The CDR3 bases are TGCAGTGCTAACGCGGGGACAGGAGCGGAGACCCAGTACTTC. This sequence encodes CSANAGTGAETQYF.